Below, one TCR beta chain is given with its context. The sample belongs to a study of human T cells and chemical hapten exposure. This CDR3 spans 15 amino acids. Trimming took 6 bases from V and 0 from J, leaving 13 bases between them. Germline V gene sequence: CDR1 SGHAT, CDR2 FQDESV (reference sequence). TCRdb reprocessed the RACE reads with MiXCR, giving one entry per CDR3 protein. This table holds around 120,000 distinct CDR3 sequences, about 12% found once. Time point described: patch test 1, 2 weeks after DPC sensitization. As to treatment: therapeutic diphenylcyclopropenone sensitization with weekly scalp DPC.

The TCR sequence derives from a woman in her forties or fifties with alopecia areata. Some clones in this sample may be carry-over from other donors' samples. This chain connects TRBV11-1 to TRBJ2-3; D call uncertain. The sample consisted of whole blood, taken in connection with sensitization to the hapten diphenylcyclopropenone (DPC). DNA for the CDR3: TGTGCCAGCAGGAAAGACATCCTTAGCACAGATACGCAGTATTTT. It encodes CASRKDILSTDTQYF.